This is a list of T cell receptor beta chains from one sample in a study of blood T cell repertoires in COVID-19. Profiling relied on immunoSEQ multiplex PCR, and the TCRdb table lists in-frame clones only, not all of them. The sample shows approximately 190,000 clones, less than 90% of them seen only once. Material: peripheral blood. All receptors come from a woman aged 40 to 49 with acute or convalescent COVID-19. Both conserved end residues are part of each CDR3. D genes are given only for firm matches. Rows may omit the clone size; those that give it use once, few, many or a size class.

abundance: -; d_gene: TRBD1; v_gene: TRBV7-7; j_gene: TRBJ2-5; CDR3nt: TGTGCTAGCAGCACGAGGACAGGGTCGGAGACCCAGTACTTC; CDR3aa: CASSTRTGSETQYF
abundance: -; d_gene: TRBD1; v_gene: TRBV7-3; j_gene: TRBJ2-1; CDR3nt: TGTGCCAGCAGCAGGGGACAGGGCACGAGGAATGAGCAGTTCTTC; CDR3aa: CASSRGQGTRNEQFF
abundance: once; d_gene: TRBD1; v_gene: TRBV11-2; j_gene: TRBJ2-2; CDR3nt: TGTGCCAGCAGCTTTTCCGGGACAGCCCCCACCGGGGAGCTGTTTTTT; CDR3aa: CASSFSGTAPTGELFF
abundance: -; d_gene: -; v_gene: TRBV19; j_gene: TRBJ1-5; CDR3nt: TGTGCCAGTCTTACTTACAATCAGCCCCAGCATTTT; CDR3aa: CASLTYNQPQHF
abundance: -; d_gene: -; v_gene: TRBV28; j_gene: TRBJ2-7; CDR3nt: TGTGCCAGCCGCCCTGGGGGGGCCTCCTACGAGCAGTACTTC; CDR3aa: CASRPGGASYEQYF
abundance: -; d_gene: -; v_gene: TRBV5-6; j_gene: TRBJ1-1; CDR3nt: TGTGCCAGCAGCTTGGACAGGGCCACTGAAGCTTTCTTT; CDR3aa: CASSLDRATEAFF
abundance: -; d_gene: TRBD2; v_gene: TRBV6-4; j_gene: TRBJ2-3; CDR3nt: TGTGCCAGCAGCTCTAGCGGGGGCACAGATACGCAGTATTTT; CDR3aa: CASSSSGGTDTQYF
abundance: -; d_gene: -; v_gene: TRBV29-1; j_gene: TRBJ2-1; CDR3nt: TGCAGCGTGGCAAACAGGGGGGGGATTGCTGAGCAGTTCTTC; CDR3aa: CSVANRGGIAEQFF
abundance: -; d_gene: TRBD1; v_gene: TRBV27; j_gene: TRBJ1-4; CDR3nt: TGTGCCAGCAGTTGGGATACCGGGACAGGGGCCCCCACTAATGAAAAACTGTTTTTT; CDR3aa: CASSWDTGTGAPTNEKLFF
abundance: -; d_gene: -; v_gene: TRBV16; j_gene: TRBJ2-7; CDR3nt: TGTGCCAGCAGCCAAAGGGGCTACGAGCAGTACTTC; CDR3aa: CASSQRGYEQYF
abundance: -; d_gene: TRBD1; v_gene: TRBV5-1; j_gene: TRBJ2-1; CDR3nt: TGCGCCAGCATCGAAGGAGGACAGGGGTACAATGAGCAGTTCTTC; CDR3aa: CASIEGGQGYNEQFF
abundance: -; d_gene: TRBD2; v_gene: TRBV7-9; j_gene: TRBJ2-1; CDR3nt: TGTGCCAGCCGAAATAGAGGGACTAGCGGGATCGGTGAGCAGTTCTTC; CDR3aa: CASRNRGTSGIGEQFF
abundance: many; d_gene: -; v_gene: TRBV28; j_gene: TRBJ1-1; CDR3nt: TGTGCCAGCAGTTTATTAAGTGTCAGGGTTGGGCTGCTCTTT; CDR3aa: CASSLLSVRVGLLF
abundance: -; d_gene: -; v_gene: TRBV2; j_gene: TRBJ1-1; CDR3nt: TGTGCCAGCAGTGCAACAGCCCAGAACACTGAAGCTTTCTTT; CDR3aa: CASSATAQNTEAFF
abundance: -; d_gene: TRBD2; v_gene: TRBV10-1; j_gene: TRBJ2-3; CDR3nt: TGCGCCAGCAGTGAGTCGCAACCTTACACAACTAGCGGGAGCGCAGATACGCAGTATTTT; CDR3aa: CASSESQPYTTSGSADTQYF
abundance: -; d_gene: TRBD1; v_gene: TRBV5-1; j_gene: TRBJ2-2; CDR3nt: TGCGCCAGCAGCTTGGCCGGGCAGGGGGCCACCGGGGAGCTGTTTTTT; CDR3aa: CASSLAGQGATGELFF
abundance: -; d_gene: -; v_gene: TRBV9; j_gene: TRBJ1-3; CDR3nt: TGTGCCAGCAGCGTAGCTCCAGGGGATCTCTCTGGAAACACCATATATTTT; CDR3aa: CASSVAPGDLSGNTIYF
abundance: -; d_gene: -; v_gene: TRBV5-1; j_gene: TRBJ2-1; CDR3nt: TGCGCCAGCCGTAGCCCTTCGGGGGAGCAGTTCTTC; CDR3aa: CASRSPSGEQFF
abundance: -; d_gene: -; v_gene: TRBV28; j_gene: TRBJ2-7; CDR3nt: TGTGCCAGCAGTCCTCCAACGGCAGGGCTCTACGAGCAGTACTTC; CDR3aa: CASSPPTAGLYEQYF
abundance: -; d_gene: -; v_gene: TRBV6-5; j_gene: TRBJ2-7; CDR3nt: TGTGCCAGCAGTCATTCAGGGCCCGAGCAGTACTTC; CDR3aa: CASSHSGPEQYF
abundance: -; d_gene: -; v_gene: TRBV5-4; j_gene: TRBJ1-6; CDR3nt: TGTGCCAGCAGGACAAGGGACACAGGTTCACCCCTCCACTTT; CDR3aa: CASRTRDTGSPLHF
abundance: -; d_gene: -; v_gene: TRBV6-5; j_gene: TRBJ2-7; CDR3nt: TGTGCCAGCAGTTATTATCAGGTGGGGCCCTACGAGCAGTACTTC; CDR3aa: CASSYYQVGPYEQYF
abundance: -; d_gene: -; v_gene: TRBV6-5; j_gene: TRBJ2-7; CDR3nt: TGTGCCAGCAGTTACTCTGGCGGTACCTACGAGCAGTACTTC; CDR3aa: CASSYSGGTYEQYF
abundance: -; d_gene: -; v_gene: TRBV28; j_gene: TRBJ1-1; CDR3nt: TGTGCCAGCAGTTTATTCCCCCTTGGCTCCAACACTGAAGCTTTCTTT; CDR3aa: CASSLFPLGSNTEAFF
abundance: -; d_gene: TRBD2; v_gene: TRBV9; j_gene: TRBJ2-5; CDR3nt: TGTGCCAGTACGCCAGTGCTAGCGGGAGGGACCCAGTACTTC; CDR3aa: CASTPVLAGGTQYF
abundance: -; d_gene: TRBD1; v_gene: TRBV5-1; j_gene: TRBJ1-1; CDR3nt: TGCGCCAGCAGCTTCCAGGGGGCTGGGGGCACTGAAGCTTTCTTT; CDR3aa: CASSFQGAGGTEAFF
abundance: -; d_gene: TRBD1; v_gene: TRBV27; j_gene: TRBJ1-5; CDR3nt: TGTGCCAGCAGCCCCAGGGGGATGGGACAGCCCCAGCATTTT; CDR3aa: CASSPRGMGQPQHF
abundance: -; d_gene: -; v_gene: TRBV5-1; j_gene: TRBJ1-1; CDR3nt: TGCGCCAGCAGCTTGACAACAGCCAACACTGAAGCTTTCTTT; CDR3aa: CASSLTTANTEAFF
abundance: once; d_gene: TRBD2; v_gene: TRBV30; j_gene: TRBJ2-3; CDR3nt: TGTGCCTGGGGCCTCCCCCCTCTAGCGGGAGGGCCCGGAGATACGCAGTATTTT; CDR3aa: CAWGLPPLAGGPGDTQYF
abundance: -; d_gene: -; v_gene: TRBV5-1; j_gene: TRBJ2-6; CDR3nt: TGCGCCAGCAGCTTGGTATACGGGGAGGCCAACGTCCTGACTTTC; CDR3aa: CASSLVYGEANVLTF
abundance: -; d_gene: TRBD2; v_gene: TRBV7-2; j_gene: TRBJ2-3; CDR3nt: TGTGCCAGCAGCTCCCCCCGGGTAGCGGGAGGCCCAACAGATACGCAGTATTTT; CDR3aa: CASSSPRVAGGPTDTQYF